The entry below gives a single TCR beta chain sequence along with its context. This record belongs to a study of blood T cell repertoires in COVID-19. The CDR3 spans 13 residues. Per the germline V gene, CDR1 is MNHEY and CDR2 is SVGAGI. With 5 bases removed from V and 3 bases from J, the gap between germline ends came to 10 bases. Here immunoSEQ multiplex PCR was the method, and the copy in TCRdb shows in-frame clones only, minus some. The sample holds 85,000 to 100,000 clones, 75% to 95% seen once. Sequencing input: peripheral blood. The chain joins TRBV6-5 to TRBJ1-2, with D possibly TRBD1 on 5 matching bases. The source of this sequence is a man aged 55 to 70 with acute or convalescent COVID-19. The CDR3 protein is CASSPQTDYGYTF. The DNA of the CDR3 is TGTGCCAGCAGTCCCCAGACAGACTATGGCTACACCTTC.